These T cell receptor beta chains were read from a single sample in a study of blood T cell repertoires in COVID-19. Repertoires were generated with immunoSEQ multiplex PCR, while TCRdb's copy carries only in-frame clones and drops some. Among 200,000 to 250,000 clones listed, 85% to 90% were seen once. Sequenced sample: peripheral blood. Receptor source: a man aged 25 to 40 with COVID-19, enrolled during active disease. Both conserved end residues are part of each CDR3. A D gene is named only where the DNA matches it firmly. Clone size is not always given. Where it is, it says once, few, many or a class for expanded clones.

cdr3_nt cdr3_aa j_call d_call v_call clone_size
TGTGCCAGTAGGTATCGGGTGGGCTCCTACAATGAGCAGTTCTTC CASRYRVGSYNEQFF TRBJ2-1 NA TRBV19 NA
TGTGCCAGCAGTGAACAGGGTTACAATGAGCAGTTCTTC CASSEQGYNEQFF TRBJ2-1 NA TRBV2 NA
TGTGCCAGCAGTTCAGACTCCCCCAGCTCTTATAGCAATCAGCCCCAGCATTTT CASSSDSPSSYSNQPQHF TRBJ1-5 NA TRBV27 NA
TGTGCCAGCACCCCCCTTAGCGGCGCAGATACGCAGTATTTT CASTPLSGADTQYF TRBJ2-3 NA TRBV7-9 NA
TGTGCCAGCAGCGCCCGGGACAGGGGCGCTGAAGCTTTCTTT CASSARDRGAEAFF TRBJ1-1 TRBD1 TRBV9 NA
TGTGCCAGCAGCCAACCGGACCAGGGGGCCAGGGAGCTGTTTTTT CASSQPDQGARELFF TRBJ2-2 TRBD1 TRBV3-1/TRBV3-2 NA
TGTGCCAGCAGCCCAACGGACAGGGGACGGGGCTACACCTTC CASSPTDRGRGYTF TRBJ1-2 TRBD1 TRBV9 NA
TGTGCCAGCAGGGGGATTCGGACTAGCGGGGAGTACAATGAGCAGTTCTTC CASRGIRTSGEYNEQFF TRBJ2-1 TRBD2 TRBV7-9 NA
TGTGCCAGCAGTTTTCAGGGAGGTTTCACTGAAGCTTTCTTT CASSFQGGFTEAFF TRBJ1-1 NA TRBV27 NA
TGTGCCAGCAGCTTAGAGGGGGCGTATGGCTACACCTTC CASSLEGAYGYTF TRBJ1-2 TRBD1 TRBV7-9 NA
TGCAGCGTCCGGGGAGGAAGCTATGGCTACACCTTC CSVRGGSYGYTF TRBJ1-2 NA TRBV29-1 NA
TGTGCCAGCACCAAGGGAAAGACAGGGCCTGGTTCACCCCTCCACTTT CASTKGKTGPGSPLHF TRBJ1-6 TRBD1 TRBV27 NA
TGTGCCAGCAGAAAGGAGGATATGAACACTGAAGCTTTCTTT CASRKEDMNTEAFF TRBJ1-1 NA TRBV2 NA
TGTGCCAGCAGCCAAGATAGGTGGTTACTAGCGGGGGGTTCCTACGAGCAGTACTTC CASSQDRWLLAGGSYEQYF TRBJ2-7 TRBD2 TRBV4-2 NA
TGTGCCAGCAGCGCGGGTTACTTTGAAGCTTTCTTT CASSAGYFEAFF TRBJ1-1 NA TRBV7-9 NA
TGCGCCAGCAGCTTGACCCAGGGTAAGGATCAGCCCCAGCATTTT CASSLTQGKDQPQHF TRBJ1-5 NA TRBV5-1 once
TGTGCCAGCTCTCCTACAGGGGCCTCTGGAAACACCATATATTTT CASSPTGASGNTIYF TRBJ1-3 TRBD1 TRBV18 once
TGTGCCACCAGTGCGGGACAGGCGAACTATGGCTACACCTTC CATSAGQANYGYTF TRBJ1-2 TRBD1 TRBV24-1 NA
TGTGCCAGCATACAGGTCGATTCACCCCTCCACTTT CASIQVDSPLHF TRBJ1-6 NA TRBV2 NA
TGCGCCAGCAGTAGGGACAGTCCCTACAATGAGCAGTTCTTC CASSRDSPYNEQFF TRBJ2-1 TRBD1 TRBV23-1 NA
TGTGCCAGCAGCGAAGGACTAGCGGGAGGAAACCAAGAGACCCAGTACTTC CASSEGLAGGNQETQYF TRBJ2-5 TRBD2 TRBV5-4 NA
TGCGCCAGCAGCTTGGGGGACAGGGGAGGTGCAGATACGCAGTATTTT CASSLGDRGGADTQYF TRBJ2-3 TRBD1 TRBV5-1 NA
TGTGCCAGCAGCTTGGGACAGGGAAGGAACACTGAAGCTTTCTTT CASSLGQGRNTEAFF TRBJ1-1 TRBD1 TRBV5-5 NA
TGTGCCAGCAGTCAGGACAGGGACAGTGAAAAACTGTTTTTT CASSQDRDSEKLFF TRBJ1-4 TRBD1 TRBV6-6 NA
TGCGCCAGCAGCTTACTAACAACGAACACCGGGGAGCTGTTTTTT CASSLLTTNTGELFF TRBJ2-2 NA TRBV5-1 once
TGTGCCACCAGCAGAGGCGGCCAACAGGGCTACGAGCAGTACTTC CATSRGGQQGYEQYF TRBJ2-7 NA TRBV15 NA
TGTGCCATCGCGGACAGGGAAGCCTACGAGCAGTACTTC CAIADREAYEQYF TRBJ2-7 TRBD1 TRBV10-3 NA
TGTGCCAGCAGAGGACAGGGCAACTATGGCTACACCTTC CASRGQGNYGYTF TRBJ1-2 TRBD1 TRBV12-3/TRBV12-4 NA
TGTGCCAGCAGCGTAGAGGGGGAAAGGAACTATGGCTACACCTTC CASSVEGERNYGYTF TRBJ1-2 NA TRBV9 NA
TGCGCCAGCAGCAGGGGGGGCACTAATGAAAAACTGTTTTTT CASSRGGTNEKLFF TRBJ1-4 NA TRBV4-1 NA
TGCAGTGCTAGAGACTTCTACGAGCAGTACTTC CSARDFYEQYF TRBJ2-7 NA TRBV20-1 NA
TGTGCCAGCAGCCAAGTAGCGGCTAGCTCCTACGAGCAGTACTTC CASSQVAASSYEQYF TRBJ2-7 NA TRBV3-1/TRBV3-2 NA
TGTGCCAGCAGCTTAGGTCAGGCGCCGGTTTACGAGCAGTACTTC CASSLGQAPVYEQYF TRBJ2-7 NA TRBV11-2 NA
TGTGCCAGCAGTCGGACAGGGTGGAGCAATCAGCCCCAGCATTTT CASSRTGWSNQPQHF TRBJ1-5 TRBD1 TRBV6-5 few
TGTGCCACCATGGAGCGGGAGGGGTCAGATACGCAGTATTTT CATMEREGSDTQYF TRBJ2-3 TRBD2 TRBV24-1 NA
TGCGCCAGCAGCTTGCAGGGTGCGAGCAATCAGCCCCAGCATTTT CASSLQGASNQPQHF TRBJ1-5 NA TRBV5-1 once
TGCGCCAGCAGCTTGGCCGTCGTTTCCTACGAGCAGTACTTC CASSLAVVSYEQYF TRBJ2-7 NA TRBV5-1 NA
TGTGCCAGCAGCTTAAGAGGTACGGGAGGGCCGATAGATGAGCAGTTCTTC CASSLRGTGGPIDEQFF TRBJ2-1 TRBD2 TRBV7-9 NA
TGTGCCAGCAGTAGGACAGTTCCGAGCTCTGGAAACACCATATATTTT CASSRTVPSSGNTIYF TRBJ1-3 NA TRBV6-6 NA
TGTGCCAGCAGTCAGGGACAGAACACTGAAGCTTTCTTT CASSQGQNTEAFF TRBJ1-1 NA TRBV6-2/TRBV6-3 NA
TGTGCCAGCAGCGACGCAGGAATGAACTATGGCTACACCTTC CASSDAGMNYGYTF TRBJ1-2 NA TRBV7-9 NA
TGTGCCAGCAGTGGGGGGACAGCAGGGGCCCTCTATGGCTACACCTTC CASSGGTAGALYGYTF TRBJ1-2 TRBD1 TRBV6-1 NA
TGCGCCAGCAGCCAGGGACTAGCGGGCACAGATACGCAGTATTTT CASSQGLAGTDTQYF TRBJ2-3 TRBD2 TRBV5-1 NA
TGTGCCAGCAGTTCCGGGGTCAGGCTTTGGGCTGGCTACACCTTC CASSSGVRLWAGYTF TRBJ1-2 NA TRBV28 NA
TGTGCCACCAGTGACCCACAGGCTGCTGGAAACACCATATATTTT CATSDPQAAGNTIYF TRBJ1-3 NA TRBV24-1 NA
TGTGCCAGTAGTATCTATCCGGGGATTGGGGTGGCGGGCCAGCCCCAGCATTTT CASSIYPGIGVAGQPQHF TRBJ1-5 NA TRBV19 NA
TGTGCCACCAGTGATTTGCACTTGAACTATGGCTACACCTTC CATSDLHLNYGYTF TRBJ1-2 NA TRBV24-1 NA
TGTGCCAGCAGCTTAGAAGGAGGTCGTGGGGTGCAGTACTTC CASSLEGGRGVQYF TRBJ2-7 NA TRBV7-2 NA
TGTGCCTGGAGTGTTCGCGCGGCAGGGGGCTGGGGCACTGAAGCTTTCTTT CAWSVRAAGGWGTEAFF TRBJ1-1 TRBD1 TRBV30 NA
TGTGCCAGCAGTTCTATGGGCGGGAGGGCCTACAATGAGCAGTTCTTC CASSSMGGRAYNEQFF TRBJ2-1 TRBD2 TRBV28 NA
TGTGCCAGCAGCATACAGGGACCCTCTGGAAACACCATATATTTT CASSIQGPSGNTIYF TRBJ1-3 NA TRBV7-2 once